This T cell receptor beta chain was captured by sequencing in a study of CD8 T cells in ankylosing spondylitis. Each CDR3 protein is one row after TCRdb ran MiXCR on the 5' RACE reads. In the table there are approximately 540,000 distinct CDR3 sequences, 12% of which are singletons. As regards this clonotype: Its antigen remains unknown.

CDR1 and CDR2 (germline): MNHNS, SASEGT. This CDR3 has 14 residues. Trimming shortened V by 8 bases and J by 1 base, and 12 bases separated the two germline ends. The study, taken as a whole, reports: Ankylosing spondylitis blood seemed to carry a telltale TCR beta motif made of several highly homologous variants. With a CD8+ phenotype, disease-linked clones were relatively rare in peripheral blood.

The source is a male donor with ankylosing spondylitis. Sequencing was performed on blood, either unsorted or a sorted T cell fraction (not recorded which). V and J are TRBV6-1 and TRBJ1-5; no firm D call. The chain's CDR3 is CASLDLWSNQPQHF. CDR3 sequence (DNA): TGTGCCAGCTTGGACCTATGGAGCAATCAGCCCCAGCATTTT.